This entry lists 32 T cell receptor beta chains sequenced from one sample in a study of T cells in tuberculosis. Method: immunoSEQ multiplex PCR; TCRdb's copy keeps in-frame clones and lacks some. The sample has some 34,000 clones, about 97% seen once. Sequencing was carried out using PBMCs. These receptors were obtained from a donor aged 10-29 years with latent tuberculosis or without tuberculosis infection.

The chain has TRBV10-3 and TRBJ1-5, with 8 bases aligning to TRBD1. Trimming took 6 bases from V and 0 from J; bases not matched to a gene: 4. The CDR3 consists of 15 residues. CDR1 ENHRY and CDR2 SYGVKD come from the germline V gene. The CDR3 spells CAIRPQGDSNQPQHF. In nucleotides, the CDR3 is TGTGCCATCAGGCCACAGGGGGATAGCAATCAGCCCCAGCATTTT.

This chain connects TRBV18 to TRBJ1-1, with D hard to call. The germline V gene encodes CDR1 KGHSH and CDR2 LQKENI. The CDR3 runs 13 residues. Deletions cut 6 bases from V and 0 bases from J, with 8 bases between. The CDR3 region is CASSEGMNTEAFF. The CDR3 DNA reads TGTGCCAGCTCGGAGGGCATGAACACTGAAGCTTTCTTT.

The chain is built from TRBV2 and TRBJ2-7; 8 nucleotides line up with TRBD2. Germline trimming cut 2 bases from V and 5 bases from J; bases unmatched to any gene: 8. This CDR3 is built from 15 residues. Germline CDR1 SNHLY, CDR2 FYNNEI. The CDR3 reads CASSESAGALNEQYF. The DNA for the CDR3 is TGTGCCAGCAGTGAATCAGCGGGGGCCTTGAACGAGCAGTACTTC.

This clone appeared once. This chain uses TRBV6-6 with TRBJ2-1, with TRBD2 matching over 9 bases. CDR1 MNHNY and CDR2 SVGAGI come from the germline V gene (reference sequence). There are 13 residues in the CDR3. V trimming: 5 bases; J trimming: 6 bases; junction bases outside the gene matches: 2. The DNA of the CDR3 is TGTGCCAGCAGTCTAGCGGGACCCAATGAGCAGTTCTTC. This translates into CASSLAGPNEQFF.

This clone was observed a single time. The rearrangement uses TRBV5-1 and TRBJ2-7; D remains unclear. The CDR3 is 14 residues long. Between the trimmed V and J ends, which lost 3 bases and 2 bases, there was a span of 12 bases. Germline V gene lookup returns CDR1 SGHRS and CDR2 YFSETQ. CDR3 loop: CASSSGSVAYEQYF. The CDR3 nucleotides are TGCGCCAGCAGCTCCGGTTCGGTTGCCTACGAGCAGTACTTC.

This clone appeared a single time. V and J are TRBV2 and TRBJ1-1; no reliable D call. The V gene lost 8 bases and the J gene lost 1 base, with 11 bases spanning the gap. Germline V gene sequence: CDR1 SNHLY, CDR2 FYNNEI. The CDR3 loop spans 13 amino acids. The CDR3 is CASSRESNTEAFF. The CDR3 nucleotides read TGTGCCAGCTCTAGGGAGTCGAACACTGAAGCTTTCTTT.

This chain joins TRBV6-5 and TRBJ2-7, with unresolved D. CDR3 length: 13 amino acids. Looked up from germline, CDR1 is MNHEY and CDR2 is SVGAGI. The V gene lost 2 bases and the J gene lost 9 bases, with 14 bases spanning the gap. The chain's CDR3 is CASSYPPLRMQYF. Written as DNA, the CDR3 is TGTGCCAGCAGTTACCCCCCCTTGCGGATGCAGTACTTC.

This clone was seen only once. The V and J genes are TRBV19 and TRBJ1-2; D remains unclear. Germline assignment: CDR1 LNHDA and CDR2 SQIVND (reference sequence). The CDR3 loop spans 15 amino acids. V lost 3 bases and J lost 0, with 11 bases in between. This CDR3 reads CASSIPALSNYGYTF. The CDR3 DNA sequence: TGTGCCAGTAGTATCCCGGCACTATCTAACTATGGCTACACCTTC.

The chain recombines TRBV7-2 with TRBJ1-5; D is unclear. The V end lost 6 bases, the J end lost 0 bases, and 12 bases lay between the germline ends. This CDR3 has 15 amino acids. Germline loops: CDR1 SGHTA, CDR2 FQGNSA. The CDR3 loop is CASSPRAGSNQPQHF. CDR3 bases: TGTGCCAGCAGTCCCCGGGCGGGTAGCAATCAGCCCCAGCATTTT.

Of note for this clone: One end of the junction fails to match germline, which may point to a read error. This chain joins TRBV6-5 and TRBJ2-4; 9 nucleotides align to TRBD2. Germline values: CDR1 MNHEY, CDR2 SVGAGI. This CDR3 is 14 amino acids long. CDR3 protein: CKVRAGGQRNIQYF. In DNA form, the CDR3 reads TGCAAAGTAAGGGCGGGGGGGCAGAGAAACATTCAGTACTTC.

This chain uses TRBV7-2 with TRBJ2-5; D is unresolved. The CDR3 is made up of 12 amino acids. The ends were cut back, 6 bases at V and 5 bases at J, with 10 bases in the middle. The germline gives CDR1 SGHTA, CDR2 FQGNSA. The CDR3 sequence: CASSKTRETQYF. The CDR3 DNA reads as TGTGCCAGCAGTAAAACGAGGGAGACCCAGTACTTC. The whole variable domain, remainder taken from reference TRBV7-2 and TRBJ2-5, is GAGVSQSPSNKVTEKGKDVELRCDPISGHTALYWYRQSLGQGLEFLIYFQGNSAPDKSGLPSDRFSAERTGGSVSTLTIQRTQQEDSAVYLCASSKTRETQYFGPGTRLLVL.

This chain joins TRBV10-2 and TRBJ2-7; 9 bases align to TRBD1. This CDR3 spans 15 amino acids. The ends lost 4 bases at V and 2 bases at J; junction bases unmatched: 6. Germline CDR1 WSHSY, CDR2 SAAADI. The CDR3 sequence is CASSVAGTGTYEQYF. The CDR3 DNA reads TGCGCCAGCAGTGTAGCCGGGACAGGGACCTACGAGCAGTACTTC.

This clone appeared a single time. The chain recombines TRBV2 with TRBJ1-5; possibly TRBD1 for D (5 bases). Germline loops: CDR1 SNHLY, CDR2 FYNNEI. Trimming stripped 4 bases from V and 11 bases from J, with 9 bases between. The CDR3 contains 11 residues. CDR3 nucleotide sequence: TGTGCCAGCAGTGTTTCAGGGACCCAGCATTTT. Residues: CASSVSGTQHF.

CDR3 in amino acids: CAISAGLAGANEQFF. The CDR3 DNA follows: TGTGCCATCAGTGCCGGACTAGCGGGGGCCAATGAGCAGTTCTTC. This chain joins TRBV10-3 and TRBJ2-1, with 13 bases lining up with TRBD2. CDR3 length: 15 amino acids. Germline CDR1 and CDR2: ENHRY and SYGVKD. Trimming cost V 4 bases and J 6 bases; bases outside gene matches: 3.

The J gene is TRBJ1-2, the V gene TRBV25-1; possible D gene TRBD1, 6 bases. There are 16 residues in the CDR3. Germline values: CDR1 MGHDK, CDR2 SYGVNS. Trimming took 9 bases from V and 4 from J, leaving 24 bases between them. CDR3 sequence reads: CASTTSDRPNFYGYTF. The CDR3 nucleotides are TGTGCCAGTACAACCTCTGACAGGCCTAACTTCTATGGCTACACCTTC.

The table lists this clone with a count of one. V is TRBV5-1 and J is TRBJ2-3; unclear D gene. The germline gives CDR1 SGHRS, CDR2 YFSETQ. Trimming removed 4 bases from V and 3 bases from J, with 9 bases in between. The CDR3 has 13 residues. CDR3 sequence: CASSTDLTDTQYF. In DNA form, the CDR3 reads TGCGCCAGCAGCACCGACTTAACAGATACGCAGTATTTT.

This sequence joins TRBV5-1 and TRBJ2-1; tentative D call: TRBD2 (6 bases). This CDR3 contains 19 residues. Germline CDR1 SGHRS, CDR2 YFSETQ. Trimming pared 3 bases from V and 8 bases from J, leaving 30 bases between. CDR3 residues: CASSSVRTSHVEGVDEQFF. For the CDR3, the DNA is TGCGCCAGCAGCTCAGTCAGGACGTCTCATGTGGAGGGTGTCGATGAGCAGTTCTTC. The variable domain in full, completed from reference TRBV5-1 and TRBJ2-1, reads KAGVTQTPRYLIKTRGQQVTLSCSPISGHRSVSWYQQTPGQGLQFLFEYFSETQRNKGNFPGRFSGRQFSNSRSEMNVSTLELGDSALYLCASSSVRTSHVEGVDEQFFGPGTRLTVL.

This clone was recorded only once. The chain uses TRBV25-1 and TRBJ1-3; D unresolved. V dropped 8 bases and J dropped 0 bases, with 11 bases sitting between them. CDR1 is MGHDK, CDR2 SYGVNS, per germline. This CDR3 has 14 amino acids. The CDR3 loop reads CASSGHNSGNTIYF. For the CDR3, the DNA is TGTGCCAGCTCGGGTCACAACTCTGGAAACACCATATATTTT.

V gene TRBV2 combines with J gene TRBJ2-7, with 9 bases matching TRBD1. Germline loops: CDR1 SNHLY, CDR2 FYNNEI. Trimming cost V 6 bases and J 3 bases; bases outside gene matches: 3. The CDR3 extends over 13 amino acids. CDR3 DNA sequence: TGTGCCAGCAGATCGGGACAGGGCTACGAGCAGTACTTC. It encodes CASRSGQGYEQYF.

The chain uses TRBV5-1 and TRBJ2-7; 8 bases fit TRBD2. Germline CDR1 reads SGHRS; CDR2 reads YFSETQ. With V trimmed by 5 bases and J by 5 bases, 12 bases remained unmatched. The CDR3 is made up of 15 amino acids. This chain's CDR3 is CASRIVVGGGHEQYF. In nucleotides, the CDR3 is TGCGCCAGCAGAATAGTTGTGGGCGGGGGGCACGAGCAGTACTTC.

The chain combines TRBV7-9 with TRBJ2-7, with 9 nucleotides matching TRBD1. With 4 bases clipped from V and 6 bases from J, the junction kept 4 bases outside the gene matches. Germline CDR1 is SEHNR and CDR2 is FQNEAQ (reference sequence). This CDR3 has 13 amino acids. In nucleotides, the CDR3 is TGTGCCAGCAGCTCGGGACAGGGTAGCGAGCAGTACTTC. Amino acid sequence: CASSSGQGSEQYF.

The chain couples TRBV21-1 to TRBJ2-2; the table's D call of TRBD1 was not tested on the DNA. TRBV21-1 is classified as a pseudogene. This CDR3 has 16 amino acids. The chain's CDR3 is CASSKGDRTNTGELFF. The CDR3 DNA follows: TGTGCCAGCAGCAAAGGGGACAGGACGAACACCGGGGAGCTGTTTTTT.

The chain uses TRBV5-4 and TRBJ1-2; 11 bases align to TRBD1. The CDR3 runs 15 residues. V lost 8 bases and J lost 2; bases outside the gene matches: 8. Germline CDR1 and CDR2: SGHNT and YYREEE (reference sequence). The CDR3 nucleotides are TGTGCCAGTAGCCGATGGGACAGGGGGAACTATGGCTACACCTTC. It codes for CASSRWDRGNYGYTF.

The V gene is TRBV6-6, the J gene TRBJ1-1; 9 nucleotides match TRBD1. Germline CDR1 MNHNY, CDR2 SVGAGI (reference sequence). CDR3 length equals 15 residues. The CDR3 region is CATNRGRDNGREAFF. The CDR3 DNA reads TGTGCTACGAACAGGGGGCGAGATAATGGCCGTGAAGCTTTCTTT.

The rearrangement links TRBV30 to TRBJ2-1; 11 bases fit TRBD2. Germline loops: CDR1 GTSNPN, CDR2 SVGIG (reference sequence). V trimming: 4 bases; J trimming: 6 bases; junction bases outside the gene matches: 8. The CDR3 sequence is 15 residues long. DNA for the CDR3: TGTGCCTGGATTAAGGTAGCGGGAGGGGGCAATGAGCAGTTCTTC. It codes for CAWIKVAGGGNEQFF.

The chain couples TRBV28 to TRBJ2-5; 10 bases agree with TRBD2. The J segment lost 5 bases and the V segment lost 8 bases, leaving 14 bases of the junction unmatched. The CDR3 runs to 16 residues. Germline assignment: CDR1 MDHEN and CDR2 SYDVKM. This CDR3 reads CASDTSGDVLGETQYF. CDR3 DNA sequence: TGTGCCAGCGACACTAGCGGGGACGTATTGGGGGAGACCCAGTACTTC. The full variable domain, with the rest looked up from reference TRBV28 and TRBJ2-5, is DVKVTQSSRYLVKRTGEKVFLECVQDMDHENMFWYRQDPGLGLRLIYFSYDVKMKEKGDIPEGYSVSREKKERFSLILESASTNQTSMYLCASDTSGDVLGETQYFGPGTRLLVL.

The genes are TRBV18 and TRBJ1-2; D remains ambiguous. Germline V CDR1 and CDR2: KGHSH, LQKENI. V lost 3 bases and J 8 bases, leaving 10 bases between the germline ends. This CDR3 has 12 residues. The CDR3 DNA reads TGTGCCAGCTCACCGAGGCCAGCCGGCTACACCTTC. Protein: CASSPRPAGYTF.

The chain carries TRBV7-2 and TRBJ2-2, with 11 bases identical to TRBD1. This CDR3 is built from 19 residues. Germline CDR1 and CDR2: SGHTA and FQGNSA. J was trimmed by 2 bases and V by 3 bases; bases with no gene match: 11. The CDR3 reads CASSFNLRTGGRNTGELFF. For the CDR3, the DNA is TGTGCCAGCAGCTTTAACCTACGGACAGGGGGCCGTAACACCGGGGAGCTGTTTTTT.

The chain has TRBV19 and TRBJ2-7; possibly TRBD1 for D (6 bases). The CDR3 is made up of 13 amino acids. The V end was cut by 6 bases, the J end by 4 bases, with 13 bases between. CDR1 is LNHDA and CDR2 is SQIVND in the germline V gene (reference sequence). The CDR3: CASSAGAKYEQYF. CDR3 bases: TGTGCCAGTAGCGCAGGGGCGAAATACGAGCAGTACTTC.

CDR3 nucleotides: TGTGCCAGTAGTGCTTTAAACCTAGCGGGAGGGGCAGAGACCCAGTACTTC. Protein: CASSALNLAGGAETQYF. The chain employs TRBV19 and TRBJ2-5; 12 bases line up with TRBD2. The CDR3 consists of 17 residues. Germline CDR1 reads LNHDA; CDR2 reads SQIVND (reference sequence). V trimming: 5 bases; J trimming: 4 bases; junction bases outside the gene matches: 11.

The J gene is TRBJ1-4, the V gene TRBV4-1, with 12 bases fitting TRBD1. The CDR3 extends over 17 amino acids. Germline CDR1 is MGHRA and CDR2 is YSYEKL. Trimming removed 4 bases from V and 8 bases from J; junction bases left unmatched: 11. Here the CDR3 reads CASSRFGTGGPGEKLFF. The DNA of the CDR3 is TGCGCCAGCAGCCGTTTCGGGACAGGGGGCCCGGGGGAAAAACTGTTTTTT.

The chain recombines TRBV6-5 with TRBJ2-2, with TRBD1 matching 11 bases. The CDR3 contains 15 residues. J gave up 12 bases and V 6 bases, and 12 bases lay outside the gene matches. From germline, CDR1 is MNHEY and CDR2 SVGAGI. Here the CDR3 DNA reads TGTGCCAGCAGACGCCTTCCGGGACAGGGGGGGAAGCTGTTTTTT. Amino acid sequence: CASRRLPGQGGKLFF.